These T cell receptor beta chains were read from a single sample in a study of glioma-infiltrating T cells after dendritic cell vaccination. Repertoires were generated with immunoSEQ multiplex PCR, while TCRdb's copy carries only in-frame clones and drops some. The sample gives fewer than 85,000 clones, almost 85% of which show up once; under 2.5% is in the top ten. The input for sequencing was blood, taken before dendritic cell vaccination. The receptor set was obtained from a human donor with glioblastoma. The CDR3 runs from the conserved cysteine through the conserved F or W. The order of the fields is V gene, clone size, D gene, J gene, CDR3 DNA, CDR3 protein. The D gene is left open where the match is weak. Clone size is given for some rows only: seen once, a few or many times, or a class if the clone is expanded.

TRBV4-1	-	TRBD1	TRBJ2-2	TGCGCCAGCAGCCAAGACGGGGACAGTTCGAGCACCGGGGAGCTGTTTTTT	CASSQDGDSSSTGELFF
TRBV5-1	-	-	TRBJ1-2	TGCGCCAGCAGCTACGACGGGTTCTATGGCTACACCTTC	CASSYDGFYGYTF
TRBV6-1	once	-	TRBJ2-5	TGTGCCAGCAGGGAACTCGGGTCATCCCCAGAAAAAGAGACCCAGTACTTC	CASRELGSSPEKETQYF
TRBV7-2	-	TRBD2	TRBJ2-7	TGTGCCAGCAAGGGGGTGGGTCTACTTAGCGGGGGGGCCTCGTACGAGCAGTACTTC	CASKGVGLLSGGASYEQYF
TRBV2	-	TRBD1	TRBJ2-5	TGTGCCAGTACGAAATTCGGGACAGGGGAGGAGACCCAGTACTTC	CASTKFGTGEETQYF
TRBV5-1	-	TRBD1	TRBJ2-7	TGCGCCAGCAGCGAATCAGGACAGGCCTACGAGCAGTACTTC	CASSESGQAYEQYF
TRBV9	-	-	TRBJ2-2	TGTGCCAGCAGCGCCATACAGGGCTCCGGGGAGCTGTTTTTT	CASSAIQGSGELFF
TRBV2	-	TRBD1	TRBJ2-5	TGTGCCAGCAGTTCAGACAGGGGGCCCTGGGAGACCCAGTACTTC	CASSSDRGPWETQYF
TRBV13	few	-	TRBJ2-1	TGTGCCAGCAGCTTCGCCTTTGAGGGTTACCTCTCCTACAATGAGCAGTTCTTC	CASSFAFEGYLSYNEQFF
TRBV7-2	-	-	TRBJ2-1	TGTGCCAGCAGCCCAGCTTATTCTTTGGGGGGGCATGAGCAGTTCTTC	CASSPAYSLGGHEQFF
TRBV2	-	-	TRBJ2-1	TGTGCCAGCAGTGTTGGCCCCAATGAGCAGTTCTTC	CASSVGPNEQFF
TRBV6-5	-	-	TRBJ1-1	TGTGCCAGCAGTTACTCGATAGAAATGAACACTGAAGCTTTCTTT	CASSYSIEMNTEAFF
TRBV9	-	-	TRBJ1-3	TGTGCCAGCAGCGTAGGGTCGGGGTCTGGAAACACCATATATTTT	CASSVGSGSGNTIYF
TRBV5-1	-	TRBD1	TRBJ2-1	TGCGCCAGCAGCTTGGCTACAGGGGCCTATAATGAGCAGTTCTTC	CASSLATGAYNEQFF
TRBV19	-	TRBD2	TRBJ2-4	TGTGCCAGTAGTAGTAGCGGGGCTACGAAAAACATTCAGTACTTC	CASSSSGATKNIQYF
TRBV5-6	-	-	TRBJ1-1	TGTGCCAGCAGCTTATTGGCGGCGAACACTGAAGCTTTCTTT	CASSLLAANTEAFF
TRBV28	-	TRBD2	TRBJ2-2	TGTGCCAGCATAAAGCGGGGCGCGCCCGGGGAGCTGTTTTTT	CASIKRGAPGELFF